This TCR beta chain was obtained from a study of radiotherapy plus CTLA-4 blockade in lung cancer. Study details: Objective response was observed in more than 15% of patients, and disease control in less than 35%.

Only in-frame clones appear in the TCRdb table, and some are missing; sequencing was by immunoSEQ multiplex PCR. The table shows tens of thousands of clones, with roughly three quarters occurring only once. Study-level findings and limits: In blood, TCR clones derived from the tumor expanded after radiotherapy plus ipilimumab.

The CDR3 contains 15 residues. Trimming shortened V by 4 bases and J by 1 base, and 11 bases separated the two germline ends. Germline values: CDR1 SGHRS, CDR2 YFSETQ. As regards this clone: What it binds is unknown.

The chain carries TRBV5-1 and TRBJ2-2; D possibly corresponds to TRBD1 (6 bases). Here the sequenced sample was peripheral blood, taken from a patient treated with radiotherapy plus ipilimumab. The origin of this receptor is a human donor with non-small cell lung cancer whose response to radiotherapy plus ipilimumab could not be evaluated. Some clones in this sample may be carry-over from other donors' samples. The CDR3 reads CASSQTGQNTGELFF. CDR3 nucleotides: TGCGCCAGCAGCCAGACAGGCCAGAACACCGGGGAGCTGTTTTTT.